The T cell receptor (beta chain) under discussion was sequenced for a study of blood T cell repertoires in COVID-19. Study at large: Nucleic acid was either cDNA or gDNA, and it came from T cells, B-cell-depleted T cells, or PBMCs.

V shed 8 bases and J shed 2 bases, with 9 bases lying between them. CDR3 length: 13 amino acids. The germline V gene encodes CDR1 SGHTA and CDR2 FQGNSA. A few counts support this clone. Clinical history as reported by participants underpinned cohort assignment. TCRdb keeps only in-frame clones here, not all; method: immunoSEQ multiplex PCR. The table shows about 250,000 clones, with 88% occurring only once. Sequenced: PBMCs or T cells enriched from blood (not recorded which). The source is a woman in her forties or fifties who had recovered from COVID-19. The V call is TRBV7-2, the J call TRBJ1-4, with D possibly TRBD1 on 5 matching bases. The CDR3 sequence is CASLRQTNEKLFF. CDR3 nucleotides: TGTGCCAGCCTCCGACAGACTAATGAAAAACTGTTTTTT.